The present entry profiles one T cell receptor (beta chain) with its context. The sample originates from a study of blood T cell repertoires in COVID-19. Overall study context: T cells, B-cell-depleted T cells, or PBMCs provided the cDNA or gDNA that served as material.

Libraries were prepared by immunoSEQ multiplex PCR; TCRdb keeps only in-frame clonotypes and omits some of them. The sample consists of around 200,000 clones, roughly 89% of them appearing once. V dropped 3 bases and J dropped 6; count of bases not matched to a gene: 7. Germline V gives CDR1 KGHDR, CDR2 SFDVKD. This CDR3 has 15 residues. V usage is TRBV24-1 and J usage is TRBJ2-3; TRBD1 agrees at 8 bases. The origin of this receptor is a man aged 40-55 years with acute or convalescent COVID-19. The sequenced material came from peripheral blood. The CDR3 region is CATSDPSRDRDTQYF. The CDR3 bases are TGTGCCACCAGTGATCCTTCCCGGGACAGGGATACGCAGTATTTT.